The 28 T cell receptor beta chains listed next were all sequenced from one sample in a study of T cells after yellow fever vaccination. TCRdb analysed the 5' RACE reads with MiXCR anew, one entry per CDR3 protein. Found here are roughly 260,000 distinct CDR3 sequences, roughly 13% of them singletons; the top ten hold about 0.54%. The sample was CD4+ T cells sorted from PBMCs, taken 45 days after the yellow fever booster vaccination. These receptor sequences come from a man in his thirties or forties who received the YFV17D yellow fever vaccine.

This clonotype was seen ten or more times. The chain is built from TRBV5-1 and TRBJ2-5; D is uncertain. This CDR3 contains 12 residues. From germline, CDR1 is SGHRS and CDR2 YFSETQ. The V and J ends lost 4 bases and 5 bases respectively, with 9 bases between them. CDR3 loop: CASSLPGETQYF. The CDR3 nucleotides are TGCGCCAGCAGCCTCCCCGGGGAGACCCAGTACTTC.

This clonotype has a handful of counts. The V gene is TRBV12-3 or TRBV12-4, the J gene TRBJ2-2, with D perhaps TRBD2 (5 bases). The CDR3 loop spans 13 amino acids. Between the trimmed V and J ends, which lost 1 base and 6 bases, there was a span of 6 bases. The CDR3 DNA reads as TGTGCCAGCAGTTTAGATAGCGCCGGGGAGCTGTTTTTT. It is translated as CASSLDSAGELFF.

This clonotype was picked up a small number of times. The chain has TRBV7-2 and TRBJ2-2, with 9 positions matching TRBD2. The CDR3 has 16 amino acids. J was trimmed by 8 bases and V by 5 bases; bases with no gene match: 12. Germline CDR1 is SGHTA and CDR2 is FQGNSA. CDR3: CASSLRTSAVPGELFF. The CDR3 coding sequence is TGTGCCAGCAGCCTGCGGACTAGCGCTGTTCCAGGGGAGCTGTTTTTT.

The V and J genes are TRBV12-3 or TRBV12-4 and TRBJ1-2; TRBD1 aligns across 8 bases. This CDR3 comprises 15 residues. Losses at the gene ends were 3 bases for V and 2 bases for J; bases not matched to a gene: 5. CDR3 in amino acids: CASSFRTGTNYGYTF. CDR3 DNA sequence: TGTGCCAGCAGTTTCCGGACAGGGACGAACTATGGCTACACCTTC.

This clonotype was picked up a small number of times. The chain has TRBV20-1 and TRBJ2-3; D remains unclear. V lost 0 bases, J lost 6 bases, and 10 bases lay in between. Looked up from germline, CDR1 is DFQATT and CDR2 is SNEGSKA (reference sequence). The CDR3 runs 13 residues. The CDR3 sequence: CSAREAVGDTQYF. CDR3 nucleotide sequence: TGCAGTGCTAGAGAGGCCGTGGGGGATACGCAGTATTTT.

The chain joins TRBV12-5 to TRBJ1-6; a weak D match, TRBD1 (6 bases). This CDR3 has 15 residues. V dropped 0 bases and J dropped 7 bases, with 10 bases sitting between them. Germline lookup yields CDR1 LGHNT and CDR2 FRNRAP. CDR3 sequence reads: CASGLVGTSNSPLHF. The CDR3 DNA reads TGTGCTAGTGGTTTGGTCGGGACATCAAATTCACCCCTCCACTTT.

The sample holds a few counts of this clonotype. This chain links TRBV20-1 with TRBJ1-1, with D tentatively TRBD1 (6 bases). Per the germline V gene, CDR1 is DFQATT and CDR2 is SNEGSKA (reference sequence). There are 12 residues in the CDR3. CDR3 sequence: CRGDTGQNEAFF. DNA for the CDR3: TGCAGGGGGGATACTGGACAGAATGAAGCTTTCTTT.

The chain recombines TRBV4-3 with TRBJ2-5; weak D call: TRBD1 (5 bases). Trimming stripped 0 bases from V and 3 bases from J, with 14 bases between. The germline CDR1 and CDR2 sequences are LGHNA and YSLEER. The CDR3 is 16 residues long. Written as DNA, the CDR3 is TGCGCCAGCAGCCAAGAGTACGGCAGGGTAGAAGAGACCCAGTACTTC. Protein product: CASSQEYGRVEETQYF.

This clonotype appeared a few times. The CDR3 protein is CASRRAENTGELFF. The CDR3, as DNA: TGTGCCAGCAGAAGGGCAGAGAACACCGGGGAGCTGTTTTTT. The chain uses TRBV6-1 and TRBJ2-2; no clear D gene. CDR1 is MNHNS and CDR2 is SASEGT in the germline V gene. The CDR3 consists of 14 residues. Trimming stripped 6 bases from V and 1 base from J, with 9 bases between.

The chain uses TRBV2 and TRBJ2-2; 9 bases map to TRBD2. The germline CDR1 and CDR2 sequences are SNHLY and FYNNEI. This CDR3 has 18 amino acids. V trimming: 11 bases; J trimming: 0 bases; junction bases outside the gene matches: 16. The CDR3 sequence is CAFSSIAGDFANTGELFF. The DNA of the CDR3 is TGTGCCTTCTCCTCCATAGCGGGAGATTTCGCGAACACCGGGGAGCTGTTTTTT.

A few counts support this clonotype. The chain joins TRBV20-1 to TRBJ1-3, with D unclear. The CDR3 is 12 amino acids. The V gene lost 5 bases and the J gene lost 4 bases, with 9 bases spanning the gap. CDR1 and CDR2 from the germline V gene are DFQATT and SNEGSKA (reference sequence). The CDR3 spells CSALPPGNTIYF. The CDR3 coding sequence is TGCAGTGCTTTACCCCCCGGAAACACCATATATTTT.

This clonotype was picked up a small number of times. The chain links TRBV2 to TRBJ2-7; D may match TRBD1 or TRBD2 (5 bases each). Deletions cut 2 bases from V and 2 bases from J, with 7 bases between. Germline-derived CDR1 and CDR2 are SNHLY and FYNNEI. The CDR3 runs to 13 residues. CDR3 nucleotide sequence: TGTGCCAGCAGTGAAATGGGGGCCTACGAGCAGTACTTC. It translates to CASSEMGAYEQYF. Looking up the rest from reference TRBV2 and TRBJ2-7 gives the full variable domain: EPEVTQTPSHQVTQMGQEVILRCVPISNHLYFYWYRQILGQKVEFLVSFYNNEISEKSEIFDDQFSVERPDGSNFTLKIRSTKLEDSAMYFCASSEMGAYEQYFGPGTRLTVT.

This clonotype was detected only a few times. This chain connects TRBV6-1 to TRBJ2-1; TRBD2 matches at 12 bases. The CDR3 has 14 residues. Trimming took 6 bases from V and 9 from J; bases not matched to a gene: 6. Germline V gives CDR1 MNHNS, CDR2 SASEGT. CDR3 in DNA: TGTGCCAGCAGCCCCGGACTAGCGGGACCTGAGCAGTTCTTC. Protein sequence: CASSPGLAGPEQFF.

This clonotype was detected only a few times. This chain joins TRBV5-1 and TRBJ2-2; TRBD2 aligns across 10 bases. The CDR3 loop spans 15 amino acids. Germline trimming cut 7 bases from V and 5 bases from J; bases unmatched to any gene: 8. Germline V gives CDR1 SGHRS, CDR2 YFSETQ. The CDR3 loop is CASGLAVLGTGELFF. CDR3 nucleotide sequence: TGCGCCAGCGGACTAGCGGTGCTTGGGACCGGGGAGCTGTTTTTT.

This clonotype appeared a few times. The rearrangement uses TRBV20-1 and TRBJ2-1; D is ambiguous. The V gene lost 2 bases and the J gene lost 8 bases, with 19 bases spanning the gap. The CDR3 length is 15 residues. Germline assignment: CDR1 DFQATT and CDR2 SNEGSKA (reference sequence). The CDR3, as DNA: TGCAGTGCTAGACGAGCTGGAGTAGGGTTGGATGAGCAGTTCTTC. Protein product: CSARRAGVGLDEQFF.

This clonotype was detected many times. The rearrangement joins TRBV18 to TRBJ2-7; 9 positions match TRBD1. The CDR3 spans 14 residues. Trimming cost V 6 bases and J 2 bases; bases outside gene matches: 5. Germline CDR1 reads KGHSH; CDR2 reads LQKENI. The DNA for the CDR3 is TGTGCCAGCTCCGGTGACAGGGGGGCCTACGAGCAGTACTTC. This gives the protein CASSGDRGAYEQYF.

This clonotype was detected only a few times. V is TRBV5-1 and J is TRBJ1-6, with 7 positions matching TRBD1. The CDR3 has 16 amino acids. J gave up 6 bases and V 2 bases, and 8 bases lay outside the gene matches. Germline V gives CDR1 SGHRS, CDR2 YFSETQ. The CDR3 coding sequence is TGCGCCAGCAGCTTTGACTCGACAGGGCTTAATTCACCCCTCCACTTT. It codes for CASSFDSTGLNSPLHF.

A few counts support this clonotype. At one end, the junction sequence differs from germline, possibly due to a read error. V gene TRBV7-9 combines with J gene TRBJ2-7; D remains unclear. The CDR3 runs 15 residues. Germline V gene data show CDR1 as SEHNR and CDR2 as FQNEAQ (reference sequence). For the CDR3, the DNA is TGTGCCAGCAGCTTAGGGGCAGGCCCCTCCTCCGAGCAGTACTTC. Encoded protein: CASSLGAGPSSEQYF. Looking up the rest from reference TRBV7-9 and TRBJ2-7 gives the full variable domain: DTGVSQNPRHKITKRGQNVTFRCDPISEHNRLYWYRQTLGQGPEFLTYFQNEAQLEKSRLLSDRFSAERPKGSFSTLEIQRTEQGDSAMYLCASSLGAGPSSEQYFGPGTRLTVT.

The rearrangement joins TRBV20-1 to TRBJ1-1; the match to TRBD1 covers 7 bases. The CDR3 contains 14 residues. Trimming cost V 6 bases and J 7 bases; bases outside gene matches: 14. CDR1 DFQATT and CDR2 SNEGSKA come from the germline V gene (reference sequence). CDR3: CSALGQNSYIEAFF. The DNA of the CDR3 is TGCAGTGCCTTGGGACAGAACTCTTACATTGAAGCTTTCTTT.

The V and J genes are TRBV4-3 and TRBJ2-5, with 9 bases identical to TRBD2. V gave up 1 base and J gave up 1 base; unmatched junction bases: 4. This CDR3 has 16 amino acids. Germline assignment: CDR1 LGHNA and CDR2 YSLEER. In nucleotides, the CDR3 is TGCGCCAGCAGCCAAGCTGTGACTAGCGGCCAAGAGACCCAGTACTTC. Its translation: CASSQAVTSGQETQYF.

V and J are TRBV5-8 and TRBJ1-1; weak D call: TRBD1 (6 bases). Germline values: CDR1 SGHTS, CDR2 YDEGEE. The CDR3 is 15 residues long. V lost 1 base to trimming and J lost 3 bases, with 13 bases between them. The CDR3 region is CASSLPGTMDTEAFF. In nucleotides, the CDR3 is TGTGCCAGCAGCTTGCCCGGGACAATGGACACTGAAGCTTTCTTT. Based on the CDR3 plus reference TRBV5-8 and TRBJ1-1, the full variable domain is EAGVTQSPTHLIKTRGQQATLRCSPISGHTSVYWYQQALGLGLQFLLWYDEGEERNRGNFPPRFSGRQFPNYSSELNVNALELEDSALYLCASSLPGTMDTEAFFGQGTRLTVV.

The V call is TRBV7-2, the J call TRBJ2-5; 10 positions agree with TRBD2. Germline CDR1 SGHTA, CDR2 FQGNSA. The CDR3 spans 17 residues. J lost 1 base, V lost 3 bases, and 8 bases had no gene match. DNA of the CDR3: TGTGCCAGCAGCTTCTCCCTACTAGCGGGGACCCAAGAGACCCAGTACTTC. Its translation: CASSFSLLAGTQETQYF.

The chain carries TRBV9 and TRBJ1-5; TRBD1 agrees at 10 bases. The CDR3 length is 14 residues. V was clipped by 2 bases and J by 5 bases; unmatched bases: 1. Germline lookup yields CDR1 SGDLS and CDR2 YYNGEE. The CDR3, as DNA: TGTGCCAGCAGCGTGGGGACAGGGGATCAGCCCCAGCATTTT. It codes for CASSVGTGDQPQHF.

This clonotype was found a few times. The chain employs TRBV6-2 or TRBV6-3 and TRBJ2-7; unclear D gene. V lost 6 bases, J lost 3 bases, and 18 bases lay in between. Germline V gene sequence: CDR1 MNHEY, CDR2 SVGEGT. This CDR3 has 15 amino acids. CDR3 sequence: CASRPSPGRYYEQYF. CDR3 DNA sequence: TGTGCCAGCAGACCATCCCCGGGCCGCTACTACGAGCAGTACTTC.

This clonotype was seen a handful of times. The chain links TRBV7-2 to TRBJ2-5, with D possibly matching TRBD1 (6 bases). The V gene's germline CDR1 is SGHTA and CDR2 FQGNSA. The V gene lost 0 bases and the J gene lost 5 bases, with 13 bases spanning the gap. The CDR3 is 15 residues long. CDR3 sequence reads: CASSLAQGRLETQYF. The CDR3 DNA reads TGTGCCAGCAGCTTAGCCCAGGGGCGGTTGGAGACCCAGTACTTC.

This clonotype was recorded a few times. This rearrangement joins TRBV6-5 to TRBJ2-3; 10 bases match TRBD2. V lost 1 base and J lost 7; bases outside the gene matches: 2. CDR3 length: 14 residues. Germline V CDR1 and CDR2: MNHEY, SVGAGI. The CDR3 here is CASSYLAGGYTQYF. The DNA of the CDR3 is TGTGCCAGCAGTTACTTAGCGGGGGGCTATACGCAGTATTTT.

This clonotype has a handful of counts. The chain carries TRBV10-1 and TRBJ2-6; D is unclear. This CDR3 comprises 13 residues. Trimming shortened V by 3 bases and J by 3 bases, and 3 bases separated the two germline ends. Per germline, CDR1 WNHNN and CDR2 SYGVQD (reference sequence). The CDR3 spells CASSENGANVLTF. The CDR3 DNA reads as TGCGCCAGCAGTGAAAATGGGGCCAACGTCCTGACTTTC.

This clonotype was detected a few times. The genes are TRBV20-1 and TRBJ1-2; TRBD1 agrees at 9 bases. Germline V gene sequence: CDR1 DFQATT, CDR2 SNEGSKA (reference sequence). J gave up 8 bases and V 3 bases, and 25 bases lay outside the gene matches. This CDR3 region has 19 residues. The CDR3 nucleotides read TGCAGTGCTAGTGGACTTCCGTCTCTCGGGACAGGGTGGTGGAAAGGCTACACCTTC. As protein: CSASGLPSLGTGWWKGYTF.